Shown below are 31 T cell receptor beta chains from a single sample sequenced in a study of response to subunit inactivated influenza vaccine. TCRdb re-called the RT-PCR reads through MiXCR, storing one row per CDR3 protein. The sample has about 190,000 distinct CDR3 sequences; 13% to 15% are singletons. The sample in question was CD8+ T cells sorted from PBMCs, obtained 5 to 6 days after vaccination. Source of these receptors: a man aged 45 to 65 who received an inactivated influenza vaccine.

The chain links TRBV20-1 to TRBJ2-1; 16 bases line up with TRBD2. The CDR3 extends over 17 amino acids. Germline V gene sequence: CDR1 DFQATT, CDR2 SNEGSKA (reference sequence). The junction had 8 bases not matched to a gene; V was cut back by 5 bases and J by 4 bases. For the CDR3, the DNA is TGCAGTGCTCCCGGGACTAGCGGGGGGGGCAGATACAATGAGCAGTTCTTC. Translated, it gives CSAPGTSGGGRYNEQFF.

The genes are TRBV25-1 and TRBJ2-7; unclear D gene. Germline assignment: CDR1 MGHDK and CDR2 SYGVNS. The CDR3 is 16 residues long. V was shortened by 0 bases and J by 0 bases, with 12 bases between the two germline ends. CDR3: CASSEYARMSSYEQYF. Here the CDR3 DNA reads TGTGCCAGCAGTGAATACGCCAGGATGAGCTCCTACGAGCAGTACTTC.

Ten or more counts support this clonotype. CDR3 bases: TGCGCCAGCAGCCCGGATAGCGGGGGCGGGGAGCTGTTTTTT. Encoded protein: CASSPDSGGGELFF. The gene calls are TRBV4-1 and TRBJ2-2, with 9 bases that match TRBD2. V was pared by 4 bases and J by 7 bases, with 4 bases of the junction left unmatched. The CDR3 is made up of 14 amino acids. Germline loops: CDR1 MGHRA, CDR2 YSYEKL.

As regards this clonotype: A much larger clone is a single base away; this may be a read error. The chain combines TRBV5-6 with TRBJ2-3, with a possible D match to TRBD1 (6 bases). From germline, CDR1 is SGHDT and CDR2 YYEEEE. The ends were cut back, 2 bases at V and 3 bases at J, with 10 bases in the middle. The CDR3 sequence is 14 residues long. The CDR3: CASSFGRGTDTQYF. The CDR3, as DNA: TGTGCCAGCAGCTTTGGCAGGGGAACAGATACGCAGTATTTT.

The chain couples TRBV20-1 to TRBJ2-1; 7 nucleotides match TRBD2. The CDR3 sequence is 13 residues long. Germline assignment: CDR1 DFQATT and CDR2 SNEGSKA (reference sequence). The V and J ends lost 5 bases and 6 bases, in that order; junction bases with no gene match: 7. In DNA, the CDR3 is TGCAGTGCTGGGGGGGGGGTTTTCAATGAGCAGTTCTTC. Translated, it gives CSAGGGVFNEQFF.

This clonotype has just a few counts. The junction differs from germline at one of its ends, possibly a read error. This sequence joins TRBV2 and TRBJ1-1; maybe TRBD1 (5 bases). The CDR3 loop spans 14 amino acids. The germline CDR1 and CDR2 sequences are SNHLY and FYNNEI. The CDR3 loop reads CASSEDRANTEAFF. The CDR3 DNA is TGTGCCAGCAGCGAAGACAGAGCGAACACTGAAGCTTTCTTT.

This clonotype was counted only a few times. The rearrangement uses TRBV28 and TRBJ2-1; D may be TRBD1 or TRBD2 (5 bases each). The CDR3 length is 16 residues. Germline CDR1 is MDHEN and CDR2 is SYDVKM. V lost 3 bases and J 7 bases, leaving 19 bases between the germline ends. In nucleotides, the CDR3 is TGTGCCAGCAGTTTTTCCCCCGGGGCAGGTTTGAATGAGCAGTTCTTC. Residues: CASSFSPGAGLNEQFF. Full variable domain (remainder filled in from reference TRBV28 and TRBJ2-1): DVKVTQSSRYLVKRTGEKVFLECVQDMDHENMFWYRQDPGLGLRLIYFSYDVKMKEKGDIPEGYSVSREKKERFSLILESASTNQTSMYLCASSFSPGAGLNEQFFGPGTRLTVL.

This clonotype was seen a few times. This chain uses TRBV10-3 with TRBJ1-2; tentative D call: TRBD1 (6 bases). The CDR3 extends over 15 amino acids. V dropped 8 bases and J dropped 3 bases, with 19 bases sitting between them. Germline V lookup: CDR1 ENHRY, CDR2 SYGVKD. CDR3 nucleotides: TGTGCCATCCTAGAGACCCTCAGGGGTGACTATGGCTACACCTTC. As protein: CAILETLRGDYGYTF.

V and J are TRBV7-9 and TRBJ2-5, with D perhaps assigned TRBD1 or TRBD2 (5 bases each). The V end lost 4 bases, the J end lost 1 base, and 10 bases lay between the germline ends. Germline CDR1 is SEHNR and CDR2 is FQNEAQ (reference sequence). The CDR3 covers 14 residues. The CDR3 nucleotides are TGTGCCAGCAGCTCCGGGACGTCCCAAGAGACCCAGTACTTC. Translating gives CASSSGTSQETQYF.

The DNA for the CDR3 is TGTGCCAGCAGCTTCACAGGGGGCGCCTACAATGAGCAGTTCTTC. Amino acids: CASSFTGGAYNEQFF. The J gene is TRBJ2-1, the V gene TRBV27, with 9 bases matching TRBD1. V was clipped by 6 bases and J by 2 bases; unmatched bases: 5. CDR1 MNHEY and CDR2 SMNVEV come from the germline V gene (reference sequence). There are 15 residues in the CDR3.

This clonotype was recorded many times. The genes are TRBV29-1 and TRBJ2-5; no clear D. The CDR3 runs to 14 residues. The V gene lost 5 bases and the J gene lost 1 base, with 14 bases spanning the gap. Germline V lookup: CDR1 SQVTM, CDR2 ANQGSEA. For the CDR3, the DNA is TGCAGCGTTCCCCTTCCGACAAGCCAAGAGACCCAGTACTTC. Translation: CSVPLPTSQETQYF.

The chain employs TRBV13 and TRBJ1-1; TRBD1 aligns across 10 bases. The CDR3 totals 17 residues. Looked up from germline, CDR1 is PRHDT and CDR2 is FYEKMQ (reference sequence). J lost 3 bases, V lost 0 bases, and 7 bases had no gene match. CDR3 in amino acids: CASSLGLTGTGDTEAFF. CDR3 in DNA: TGTGCCAGCAGCTTAGGCCTAACCGGGACAGGGGACACTGAAGCTTTCTTT.

This clonotype has a handful of counts. The chain carries TRBV9 and TRBJ2-3; D tentatively reads TRBD1 or TRBD2 (5 bases each). This CDR3 is built from 17 residues. Trimming cost V 0 bases and J 1 base, with 15 bases left between them. Germline CDR1 reads SGDLS; CDR2 reads YYNGEE. Written as DNA, the CDR3 is TGTGCCAGCAGCGTAGCAACGGGGCTAGAGGGCACAGATACGCAGTATTTT. Protein sequence: CASSVATGLEGTDTQYF.

This clonotype was counted between two and nine times. This rearrangement joins TRBV11-2 to TRBJ2-7, with a possible D match to TRBD1 (6 bases). The CDR3 loop spans 13 amino acids. The V gene lost 5 bases and the J gene lost 3 bases, with 11 bases spanning the gap. Looked up from germline, CDR1 is SGHAT and CDR2 is FQNNGV. The CDR3 sequence: CASSTGSYYEQYF. CDR3 nucleotides: TGTGCCAGCAGCACAGGGTCCTACTACGAGCAGTACTTC.

There are a few counts of this clonotype. This chain uses TRBV12-3 or TRBV12-4 with TRBJ1-5; no definite D call. This CDR3 is built from 11 residues. V gave up 6 bases and J gave up 9 bases, with 9 bases separating them. CDR3 residues: CASRNGRPQHF. The DNA for the CDR3 is TGTGCCAGCAGGAACGGCCGGCCCCAGCATTTT.

This clonotype was recorded at least ten times. This chain connects TRBV7-9 to TRBJ2-1; weak D call: TRBD1 (6 bases). V was cut by 5 bases and J by 4 bases, with 15 bases left in between. CDR3 length equals 15 residues. Germline assignment: CDR1 SEHNR and CDR2 FQNEAQ (reference sequence). The CDR3 protein is CASSTNRDKYNEQFF. CDR3 nucleotides: TGTGCCAGCAGCACAAACCGGGACAAGTACAATGAGCAGTTCTTC.

This chain uses TRBV2 with TRBJ2-1; TRBD2 agrees at 10 bases. With 4 bases clipped from V and 7 bases from J, the junction kept 4 bases outside the gene matches. The germline CDR1 and CDR2 sequences are SNHLY and FYNNEI. The CDR3 has 14 amino acids. The CDR3 DNA reads as TGTGCCAGCAGTGTGATAGCGGGGGGTAATGAGCAGTTCTTC. Translation gives CASSVIAGGNEQFF.

Only a few counts were recorded for this clonotype. This chain links TRBV6-2 or TRBV6-3 with TRBJ1-5; 7 positions match TRBD1. The CDR3 is 14 amino acids. The V gene end was trimmed by 5 bases and the J gene end by 6 bases; junction bases not matched to a gene: 7. Germline CDR1 is MNHEY and CDR2 is SVGEGT. CDR3 in amino acids: CASSPTGAGQPQHF. CDR3 bases: TGTGCCAGCAGTCCAACAGGGGCGGGTCAGCCCCAGCATTTT.

The chain links TRBV27 to TRBJ1-1; a weak D match, TRBD1 (5 bases). Germline V gives CDR1 MNHEY, CDR2 SMNVEV (reference sequence). CDR3 size: 14 residues. V was cut by 5 bases and J by 3 bases, with 13 bases left in between. The CDR3 DNA reads TGTGCCAGCAGTCCATTTCCGGGACACACTGAAGCTTTCTTT. Its protein product is CASSPFPGHTEAFF.

This clonotype was counted at least ten times. This chain connects TRBV5-1 to TRBJ2-1; no definite D call. The germline V and J ends were trimmed by 0 bases and 7 bases, with 8 bases remaining between them. This CDR3 spans 13 amino acids. From germline, CDR1 is SGHRS and CDR2 YFSETQ. The CDR3 nucleotides read TGCGCCAGCAGCTTGGGGTATGGGAATGAGCAGTTCTTC. Its protein product is CASSLGYGNEQFF. The full variable domain, its missing parts supplied by reference TRBV5-1 and TRBJ2-1, is KAGVTQTPRYLIKTRGQQVTLSCSPISGHRSVSWYQQTPGQGLQFLFEYFSETQRNKGNFPGRFSGRQFSNSRSEMNVSTLELGDSALYLCASSLGYGNEQFFGPGTRLTVL.

This clonotype showed up just a few times. V is TRBV28 and J is TRBJ2-7, with D perhaps being TRBD1 or TRBD2 (5 bases each). V lost 6 bases and J 0 bases, leaving 15 bases between the germline ends. This CDR3 has 15 residues. Per germline, CDR1 MDHEN and CDR2 SYDVKM. DNA for the CDR3: TGTGCCAGCAGCTCCATTTTGGGACCCTCCTACGAGCAGTACTTC. Translation gives CASSSILGPSYEQYF.

This clonotype was seen a handful of times. The V and J genes are TRBV29-1 and TRBJ2-5; no firm D call. The CDR3 is 12 residues long. V lost 4 bases, J lost 1 base, and 7 bases lay in between. CDR1 is SQVTM, CDR2 ANQGSEA, per germline. CDR3 region: CSVGWTQETQYF. As DNA, the CDR3 is TGCAGCGTTGGGTGGACCCAAGAGACCCAGTACTTC.

The V call is TRBV4-1, the J call TRBJ2-3, with 10 bases identical to TRBD2. The V gene end was trimmed by 1 base and the J gene end by 6 bases; junction bases not matched to a gene: 10. CDR3 length: 17 amino acids. Germline CDR1 reads MGHRA; CDR2 reads YSYEKL. CDR3 bases: TGCGCCAGCAGCCAAGTAACTAGCGGGGCCCCCACGGATACGCAGTATTTT. This gives the protein CASSQVTSGAPTDTQYF.

The rearrangement uses TRBV29-1 and TRBJ1-2, with D perhaps TRBD1 (6 bases). The CDR3 is 14 amino acids. The germline gives CDR1 SQVTM, CDR2 ANQGSEA. V lost 4 bases and J 4 bases, leaving 16 bases between the germline ends. The CDR3 reads CSVVLGGALYGYTF. In nucleotides, the CDR3 is TGCAGCGTTGTTTTGGGGGGCGCACTCTATGGCTACACCTTC.

The genes are TRBV9 and TRBJ2-7, with 9 bases fitting TRBD1. The junction had 3 bases not matched to a gene; V was cut back by 3 bases and J by 2 bases. This CDR3 is 14 amino acids long. CDR1 is SGDLS, CDR2 YYNGEE, per germline. The CDR3 region has the DNA TGTGCCAGCAGCGCGGGACAGGGTACCTACGAGCAGTACTTC. It specifies CASSAGQGTYEQYF.

This chain uses TRBV20-1 with TRBJ2-5; 7 bases are shared with TRBD2. CDR3 length equals 13 residues. V trimming: 6 bases; J trimming: 5 bases; junction bases outside the gene matches: 9. Germline CDR1 and CDR2: DFQATT and SNEGSKA (reference sequence). In nucleotides, the CDR3 is TGCAGTGCGGTCCCCCGTAGCGGGGAGACCCAGTACTTC. Translated: CSAVPRSGETQYF.

The chain has TRBV29-1 and TRBJ1-4; 10 bases match TRBD1. Germline V gene sequence: CDR1 SQVTM, CDR2 ANQGSEA. The CDR3 spans 16 residues. V gave up 6 bases and J gave up 3 bases; unmatched junction bases: 10. DNA of the CDR3: TGCAGCGTAGCCGGGACAGGGGAGTCGGCTAATGAAAAACTGTTTTTT. It translates to CSVAGTGESANEKLFF. Complete variable domain (other parts from reference TRBV29-1 and TRBJ1-4): SAVISQKPSRDICQRGTSLTIQCQVDSQVTMMFWYRQQPGQSLTLIATANQGSEATYESGFVIDKFPISRPNLTFSTLTVSNMSPEDSSIYLCSVAGTGESANEKLFFGSGTQLSVL.

As concerns this clonotype: A read error may produce the germline difference seen at one junction end. J is TRBJ2-4 and V is TRBV7-9, with D uncertain. The CDR3 has 14 residues. Per germline, CDR1 SEHNR and CDR2 FQNEAQ (reference sequence). The CDR3 nucleotides are TGTGCCAGCAGCCCGACTCAAGCCAAAAACATTCAGCACTTC. Protein: CASSPTQAKNIQHF.

V and J are TRBV24-1 and TRBJ2-3, with 14 bases that match TRBD2. V shed 4 bases and J 7 bases; nucleotides not matched to a gene: 6. This CDR3 contains 16 residues. CDR1 and CDR2 from the germline V gene are KGHDR and SFDVKD. Here the CDR3 reads CATSDPGTSGRNTQYF. The CDR3 DNA reads TGTGCCACCAGTGACCCCGGGACTAGCGGGAGAAATACGCAGTATTTT.

This clonotype showed up many times. This sequence joins TRBV12-3 or TRBV12-4 and TRBJ2-1, with D unclear. The CDR3 has 12 amino acids. The V gene lost 3 bases and the J gene lost 6 bases, with 6 bases spanning the gap. CDR3 in amino acids: CASSFARNEQFF. The CDR3 region has the DNA TGTGCCAGCAGTTTCGCCCGCAATGAGCAGTTCTTC.

The genes are TRBV15 and TRBJ2-1; the match to TRBD1 covers 7 bases. Per the germline V gene, CDR1 is LNHNV and CDR2 is YYDKDF (reference sequence). This CDR3 region has 15 residues. V was clipped by 0 bases and J by 4 bases; unmatched bases: 3. CDR3 amino acids: CATSRDRTGYNEQFF. CDR3 nucleotide sequence: TGTGCCACCAGCAGAGATCGGACAGGTTACAATGAGCAGTTCTTC.